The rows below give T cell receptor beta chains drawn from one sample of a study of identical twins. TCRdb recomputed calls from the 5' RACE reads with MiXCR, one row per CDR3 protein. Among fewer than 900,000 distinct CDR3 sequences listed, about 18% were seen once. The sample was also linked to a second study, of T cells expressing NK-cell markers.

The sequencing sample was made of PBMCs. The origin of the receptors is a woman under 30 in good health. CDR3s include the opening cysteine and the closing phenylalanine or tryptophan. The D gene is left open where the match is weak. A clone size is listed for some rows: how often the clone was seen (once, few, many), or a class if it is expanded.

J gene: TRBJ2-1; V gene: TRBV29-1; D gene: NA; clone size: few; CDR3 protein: CSVEVSRSHEQFF; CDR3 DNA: TGCAGCGTTGAAGTATCCAGGAGCCATGAGCAGTTCTTC
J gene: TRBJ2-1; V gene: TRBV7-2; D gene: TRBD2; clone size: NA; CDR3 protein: CASSSGLAGGNQFF; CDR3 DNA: TGTGCCAGCAGCAGCGGACTAGCGGGGGGAAACCAGTTCTTC
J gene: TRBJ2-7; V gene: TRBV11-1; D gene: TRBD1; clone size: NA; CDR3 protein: CASSEGQGANEQYF; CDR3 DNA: TGTGCCAGCAGCGAGGGACAGGGGGCGAACGAGCAGTACTTC
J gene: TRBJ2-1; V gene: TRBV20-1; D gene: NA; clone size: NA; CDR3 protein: CSARDEKSSYNEQFF; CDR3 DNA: TGCAGTGCTAGAGACGAGAAGAGCTCCTACAATGAGCAGTTCTTC
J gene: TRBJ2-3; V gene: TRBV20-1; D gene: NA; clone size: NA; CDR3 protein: CSARMAGTSAFTDTQYF; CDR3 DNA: TGCAGTGCTAGAATGGCCGGGACTTCAGCATTCACAGATACGCAGTATTTT
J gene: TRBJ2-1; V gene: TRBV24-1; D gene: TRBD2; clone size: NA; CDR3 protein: CATSDSVRTGTSGSYNEQFF; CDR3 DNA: TGTGCCACCAGTGATTCGGTCCGGACCGGGACTAGCGGGAGTTATAATGAGCAGTTCTTC
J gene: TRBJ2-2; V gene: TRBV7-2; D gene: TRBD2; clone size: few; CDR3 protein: CASRPTSGGAAGELFF; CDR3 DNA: TGTGCCAGCAGACCGACTAGCGGGGGGGCCGCCGGGGAGCTGTTTTTT
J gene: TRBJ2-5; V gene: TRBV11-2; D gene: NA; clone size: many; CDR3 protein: CASSHGQQETQYF; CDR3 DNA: TGTGCCAGCAGCCATGGACAGCAAGAGACCCAGTACTTC
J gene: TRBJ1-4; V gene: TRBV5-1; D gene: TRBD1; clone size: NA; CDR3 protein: CASSSTGANEKLFF; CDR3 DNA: TGCGCCAGCAGCTCGACAGGGGCTAATGAAAAACTGTTTTTT
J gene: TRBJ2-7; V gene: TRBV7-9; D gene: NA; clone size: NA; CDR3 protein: CASSTVTNFPYEQYF; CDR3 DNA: TGTGCCAGCAGCACAGTGACTAACTTTCCCTACGAGCAGTACTTC
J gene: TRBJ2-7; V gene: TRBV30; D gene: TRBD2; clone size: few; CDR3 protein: CAWNGEGSEQYF; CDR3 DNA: TGTGCCTGGAACGGGGAGGGCAGCGAGCAGTACTTC
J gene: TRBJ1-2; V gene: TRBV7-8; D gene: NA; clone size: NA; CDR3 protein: CASSYRSGGGTRSYTF; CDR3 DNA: TGTGCCAGCAGCTATAGATCCGGCGGGGGGACGAGGAGCTACACCTTC
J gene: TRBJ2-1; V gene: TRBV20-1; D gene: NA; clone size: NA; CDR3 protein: CSAIPGSSPLYNEQFF; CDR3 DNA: TGCAGTGCTATCCCGGGGTCCTCCCCTTTGTACAATGAGCAGTTCTTC
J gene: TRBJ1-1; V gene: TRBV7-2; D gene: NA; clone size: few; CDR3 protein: CASSSQTGYEAFF; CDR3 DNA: TGTGCCAGCAGCTCACAGACAGGTTACGAAGCTTTCTTT
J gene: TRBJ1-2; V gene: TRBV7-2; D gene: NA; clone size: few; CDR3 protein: CASSLSQDYGYTF; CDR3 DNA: TGTGCCAGCAGCTTAAGCCAGGACTATGGCTACACCTTC
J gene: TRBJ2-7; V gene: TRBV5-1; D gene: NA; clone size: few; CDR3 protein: CASSLEMGTEQYF; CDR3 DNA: TGCGCCAGCAGCTTGGAAATGGGAACCGAGCAGTACTTC
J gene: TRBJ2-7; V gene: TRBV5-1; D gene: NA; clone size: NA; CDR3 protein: CASRDSGISYEQYF; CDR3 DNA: TGCGCCAGCAGGGACTCGGGAATCAGCTACGAGCAGTACTTC
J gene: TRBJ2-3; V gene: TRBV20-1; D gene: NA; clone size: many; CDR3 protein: CSARGGLSTDTQYF; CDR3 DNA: TGCAGTGCTAGAGGGGGGCTTAGCACAGATACGCAGTATTTT
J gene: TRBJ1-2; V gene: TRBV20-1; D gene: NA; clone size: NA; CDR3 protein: CSASHTGNGYTF; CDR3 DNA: TGCAGTGCTAGCCATACAGGGAATGGCTACACCTTC
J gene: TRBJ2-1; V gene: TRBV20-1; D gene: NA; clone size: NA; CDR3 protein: CSAPIGRSPYNEQFF; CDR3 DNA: TGCAGTGCTCCCATTGGGCGGTCCCCCTACAATGAGCAGTTCTTC
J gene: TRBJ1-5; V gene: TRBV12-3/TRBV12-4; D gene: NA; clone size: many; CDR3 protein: CASNSGPRNQPQHF; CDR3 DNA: TGTGCCAGCAATTCGGGGCCGCGCAATCAGCCCCAGCATTTT
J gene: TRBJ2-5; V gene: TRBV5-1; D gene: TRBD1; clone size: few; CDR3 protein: CASSSIGTVGETQYF; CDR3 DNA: TGCGCCAGCAGCTCGATTGGGACAGTCGGGGAGACCCAGTACTTC
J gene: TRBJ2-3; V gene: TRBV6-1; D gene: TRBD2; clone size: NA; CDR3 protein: CASSPTLLAGGFGDTQYF; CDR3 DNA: TGTGCCAGCAGTCCTACCCTATTAGCGGGAGGTTTTGGAGATACGCAGTATTTT
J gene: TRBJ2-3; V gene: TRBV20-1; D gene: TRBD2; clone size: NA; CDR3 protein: CSARDSKRDGTDTQYF; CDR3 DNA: TGCAGTGCTAGAGATTCCAAGCGGGATGGCACAGATACGCAGTATTTT
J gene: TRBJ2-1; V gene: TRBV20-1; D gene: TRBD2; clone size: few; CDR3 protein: CSASERGPREQFF; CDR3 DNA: TGCAGTGCTAGTGAGCGGGGTCCCAGGGAGCAGTTCTTC
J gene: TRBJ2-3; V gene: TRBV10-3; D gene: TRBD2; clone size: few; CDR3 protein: CAISEGRLAGTDTQYF; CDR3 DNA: TGTGCCATCAGTGAAGGTCGTCTAGCGGGAACAGATACGCAGTATTTT
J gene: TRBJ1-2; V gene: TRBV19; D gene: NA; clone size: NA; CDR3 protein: CASSMRNYGYTF; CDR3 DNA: TGTGCCAGTAGTATGCGTAACTATGGCTACACCTTC
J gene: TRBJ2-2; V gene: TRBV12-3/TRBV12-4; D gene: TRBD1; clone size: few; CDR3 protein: CASSFGTGGSGELFF; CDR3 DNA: TGTGCCAGCAGTTTCGGGACAGGGGGCTCGGGGGAGCTGTTTTTT
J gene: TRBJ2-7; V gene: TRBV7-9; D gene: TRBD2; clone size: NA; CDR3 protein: CASSPTLTSGNYEQYF; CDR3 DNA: TGTGCCAGCAGCCCCACCCTGACTAGCGGGAACTACGAGCAGTACTTC
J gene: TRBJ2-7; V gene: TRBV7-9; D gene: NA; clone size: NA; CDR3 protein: CASSSRRLGEAYEQYF; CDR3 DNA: TGTGCCAGCAGCTCCCGCCGTTTGGGGGAGGCCTACGAGCAGTACTTC
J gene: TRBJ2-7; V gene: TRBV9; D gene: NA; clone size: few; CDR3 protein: CASSVAHTSLEQYF; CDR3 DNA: TGTGCCAGCAGCGTAGCTCACACTAGCCTCGAGCAGTACTTC
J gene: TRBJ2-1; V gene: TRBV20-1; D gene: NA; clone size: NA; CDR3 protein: CSAGKGGSSYNEQFF; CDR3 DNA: TGCAGTGCTGGGAAGGGGGGAAGCTCCTACAATGAGCAGTTCTTC
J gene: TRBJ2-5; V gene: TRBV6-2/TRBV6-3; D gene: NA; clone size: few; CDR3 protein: CASTWLVEETQYF; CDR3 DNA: TGTGCCAGCACCTGGCTCGTAGAAGAGACCCAGTACTTC
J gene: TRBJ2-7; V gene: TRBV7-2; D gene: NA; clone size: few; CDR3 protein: CASSLVREGYEQYF; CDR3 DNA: TGTGCCAGCAGCTTAGTCCGGGAAGGATACGAGCAGTACTTC
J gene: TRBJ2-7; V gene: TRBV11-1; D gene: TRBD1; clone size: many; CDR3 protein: CASSLAGQEDVRGYEQYF; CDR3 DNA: TGTGCCAGCAGCTTAGCCGGACAGGAGGATGTTAGGGGATACGAGCAGTACTTC
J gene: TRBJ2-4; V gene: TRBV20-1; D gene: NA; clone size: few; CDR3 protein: CSARESLAKNIQYF; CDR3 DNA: TGCAGTGCTAGAGAATCCCTAGCCAAAAACATTCAGTACTTC
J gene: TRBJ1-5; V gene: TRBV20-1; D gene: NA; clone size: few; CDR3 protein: CSVGVSNQPQHF; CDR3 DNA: TGCAGTGTAGGGGTTAGCAATCAGCCCCAGCATTTT
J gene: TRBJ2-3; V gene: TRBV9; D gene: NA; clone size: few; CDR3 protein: CASSVARGGTDTQYF; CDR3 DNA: TGTGCCAGCAGCGTAGCAAGAGGGGGCACAGATACGCAGTATTTT
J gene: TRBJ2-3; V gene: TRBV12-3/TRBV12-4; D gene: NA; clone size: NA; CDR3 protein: CASSLPTATDTQYF; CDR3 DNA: TGTGCCAGCAGTCTACCAACCGCCACAGATACGCAGTATTTT
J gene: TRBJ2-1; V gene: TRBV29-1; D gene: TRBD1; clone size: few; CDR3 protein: CSVARTGDYNEQFF; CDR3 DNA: TGCAGCGTCGCACGGACAGGGGACTACAATGAGCAGTTCTTC
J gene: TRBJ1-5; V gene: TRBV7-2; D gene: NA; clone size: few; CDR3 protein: CASSLERSNQPQHF; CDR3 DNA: TGTGCCAGCAGCTTAGAGCGTAGCAATCAGCCCCAGCATTTT
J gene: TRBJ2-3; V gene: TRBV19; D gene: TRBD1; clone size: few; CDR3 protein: CASSLSGGSSTDTQYF; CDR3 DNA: TGTGCCAGTAGTCTCTCAGGGGGCTCATCCACAGATACGCAGTATTTT
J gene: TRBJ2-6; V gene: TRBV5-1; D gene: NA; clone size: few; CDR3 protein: CASSDPSRNSGANVLTF; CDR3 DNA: TGCGCCAGCAGCGACCCGAGTCGGAACTCTGGGGCCAACGTCCTGACTTTC
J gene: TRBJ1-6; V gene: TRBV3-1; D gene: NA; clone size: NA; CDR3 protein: CASSQGHNNSPLHF; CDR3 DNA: TGTGCCAGCAGCCAAGGACACAATAATTCACCCCTCCACTTT
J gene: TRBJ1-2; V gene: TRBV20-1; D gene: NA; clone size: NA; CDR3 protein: CSATDTFDGYTF; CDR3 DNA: TGCAGTGCTACCGACACTTTCGATGGCTACACCTTC
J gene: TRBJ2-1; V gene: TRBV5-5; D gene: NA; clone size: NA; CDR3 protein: CASSLVQHNYNEQFF; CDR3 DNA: TGTGCCAGCAGCTTGGTTCAGCACAACTACAATGAGCAGTTCTTC
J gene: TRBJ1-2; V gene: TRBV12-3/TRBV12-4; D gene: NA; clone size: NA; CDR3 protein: CANSPSAGGNYGYTF; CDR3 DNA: TGTGCCAACAGTCCTTCCGCGGGGGGTAACTATGGCTACACCTTC
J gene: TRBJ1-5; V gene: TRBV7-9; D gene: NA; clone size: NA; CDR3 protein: CASDQGNQPQHF; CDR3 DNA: TGTGCCAGCGATCAGGGCAATCAGCCCCAGCATTTT
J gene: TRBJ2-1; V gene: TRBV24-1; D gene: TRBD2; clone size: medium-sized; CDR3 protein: CATSESSGILQFF; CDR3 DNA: TGTGCCACCAGTGAGTCTAGCGGGATTTTACAGTTCTTC
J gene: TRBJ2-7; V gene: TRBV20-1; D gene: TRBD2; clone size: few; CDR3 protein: CSAVAGSIYEQYF; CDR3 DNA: TGCAGTGCCGTAGCGGGGTCAATCTACGAGCAGTACTTC
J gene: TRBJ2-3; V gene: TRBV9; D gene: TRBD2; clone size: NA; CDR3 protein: CASSDPSGGDTQYF; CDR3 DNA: TGTGCCAGCAGCGACCCCTCGGGAGGAGATACGCAGTATTTT
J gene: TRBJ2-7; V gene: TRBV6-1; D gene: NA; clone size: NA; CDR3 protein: CASRRERNEGYEQYF; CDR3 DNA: TGTGCCAGCAGACGGGAGCGCAATGAGGGATACGAGCAGTACTTC
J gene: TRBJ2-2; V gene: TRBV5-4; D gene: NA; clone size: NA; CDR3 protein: CASSLYTDRTGELFF; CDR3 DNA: TGTGCCAGCAGCTTGTATACGGACCGCACCGGGGAGCTGTTTTTT
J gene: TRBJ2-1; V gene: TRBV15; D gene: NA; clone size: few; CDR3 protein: CATSRHRESNEQFF; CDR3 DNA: TGTGCCACCAGCAGACACAGGGAGTCCAATGAGCAGTTCTTC
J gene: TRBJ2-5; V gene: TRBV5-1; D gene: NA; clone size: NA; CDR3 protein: CASTLDSTRETQYF; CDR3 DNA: TGCGCCAGCACCCTGGACAGCACTCGGGAGACCCAGTACTTC
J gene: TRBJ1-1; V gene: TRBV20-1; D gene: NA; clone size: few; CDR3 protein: CSAKFSRGTEAFF; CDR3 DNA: TGCAGTGCTAAGTTTTCCCGGGGCACTGAAGCTTTCTTT
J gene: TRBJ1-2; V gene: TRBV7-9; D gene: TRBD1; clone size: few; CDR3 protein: CASTRDSPNYGYTF; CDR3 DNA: TGTGCCAGCACACGGGACAGTCCTAACTATGGCTACACCTTC